This TCR beta chain was sequenced during a study of blood T cell repertoires in COVID-19. Across the whole study: Donors in the United States, Italy and Spain gave samples during acute or convalescent COVID-19.

Method: immunoSEQ multiplex PCR; TCRdb's copy keeps in-frame clones and lacks some. The data hold some 250,000 clones, with approximately 83% observed a single time. This clone was seen a few times. The sequence was collected from a man aged 45-65 years with active or convalescent COVID-19. Material for sequencing was peripheral blood.

The CDR3, as DNA: TGTGCCAGCAGTTCCTACGATACGAACACCGGGGAGCTGTTTTTT. This codes for CASSSYDTNTGELFF. The V call is TRBV27, the J call TRBJ2-2; D remains ambiguous. The V end was cut by 4 bases, the J end by 0 bases, with 9 bases between. Per germline, CDR1 MNHEY and CDR2 SMNVEV (reference sequence). The CDR3 extends over 15 amino acids.